This T cell receptor beta chain emerged from a study of human T cells and chemical hapten exposure. The CDR3 covers 15 residues. V lost 1 base to trimming and J lost 4 bases; unmatched junction nucleotides: 1. MiXCR, applied by TCRdb to the RACE reads, yields one record per CDR3 protein. The sample includes under 450,000 distinct CDR3 sequences, nearly 5% of them seen just once. Time point of the sample: patch test 1, 2 weeks after DPC sensitization. The treatment was: therapeutic diphenylcyclopropenone sensitization with weekly scalp DPC. Blood draws preceded each patch test application. This clonotype was seen only a few times.

The rearrangement links TRBV12-3 or TRBV12-4 to TRBJ2-6; TRBD1 matches 7 bases. This clonotype was obtained from a woman between 50 and 59 years old with alopecia areata. Some clones in this sample may be carry-over from other donors' samples. The sample consisted of whole blood, taken in connection with sensitization to the hapten diphenylcyclopropenone (DPC). CDR3 sequence: CASSLGGQGANVLTF. The CDR3 coding sequence is TGTGCCAGCAGTTTAGGGGGACAGGGGGCCAACGTCCTGACTTTC.